This TCR beta chain emerged from a study of blood T cell repertoires in COVID-19. The wider study: Italy, Spain and the United States were the sources of the convalescent and acute COVID-19 samples. The cDNA or gDNA used as material had been derived from T cells, B-cell-depleted T cells, or PBMCs.

V was cut by 5 bases and J by 4 bases, with 12 bases left in between. The CDR3 is 14 residues long. Germline-derived CDR1 and CDR2 are SNHLY and FYNNEI. Clones were sequenced by immunoSEQ multiplex PCR, and TCRdb holds only the in-frame ones, with some missing. The table includes roughly 260,000 clones, roughly nine tenths detected once. This TCR was recovered from a woman between 50 and 59 years old who had recovered from COVID-19. Sequenced: peripheral blood. The chain couples TRBV2 to TRBJ1-3, with a tentative D call TRBD1 (6 bases). The CDR3 DNA reads TGTGCCAGCAGTACAGGGTTCCTCGGAAACACCATATATTTT. The encoded protein is CASSTGFLGNTIYF.